This T cell receptor beta chain originates from a study of blood T cells in healthy people across ages. Through a sample-barcoded 5' primer and a J-beta primer mix, a second PCR was run for roughly 6 to 11 cycles. TCRdb re-analysed the 5' RACE reads in MiXCR, keeping a single row per CDR3 protein. The table records 1.5 million to 2 million distinct CDR3 sequences, around half of them present only once. Germline V gives CDR1 LGHNA, CDR2 YSLEER. V was clipped by 2 bases and J by 3 bases; unmatched bases: 7. This CDR3 has 17 amino acids. Sequenced material: blood. The chain employs TRBV4-3 and TRBJ1-6; 7 bases map to TRBD1. This receptor was identified in a middle-aged woman in good health. The CDR3 nucleotides read TGCGCCAGCAGCCAACATCCCCGGGACAGCTATAATTCACCCCTCCACTTT. Protein: CASSQHPRDSYNSPLHF.